The following is a T cell receptor beta chain sequence with its context. The repertoire was sequenced with immunoSEQ multiplex PCR; TCRdb's copy has only in-frame clones and lacks some. The table records roughly 200,000 clones, 86% of them present only once. The sample is drawn from a study of blood T cell repertoires in COVID-19. From germline, CDR1 is LNHDA and CDR2 SQIVND (reference sequence). This CDR3 comprises 14 residues. V was cut by 7 bases and J by 0 bases, with 10 bases left in between. This chain uses TRBV19 with TRBJ2-1; a possible D gene is TRBD2 (5 bases). The TCR comes from a woman in her thirties or forties with acute COVID-19. Material: PBMCs or T cells enriched from blood (not recorded which). The DNA for the CDR3 is TGTGCCAGTAAGAGGGAAAGCTCCTACAATGAGCAGTTCTTC. This translates into CASKRESSYNEQFF.